These T cell receptor beta chains were read from a single sample in a study of blood T cell repertoires in COVID-19. TCRdb's copy holds only in-frame clones and misses some; the assay was immunoSEQ multiplex PCR. Of under 300,000 clones in the sample, roughly 83% are singletons; the top ten hold about 12%. Sequenced input: peripheral blood. The receptors stem from a man older than 75 with acute or convalescent COVID-19. The CDR3 runs from the conserved cysteine through the conserved F or W. Fields, in order: D gene, J gene, V gene, clone size, CDR3 protein, CDR3 DNA. A D gene is named only where the DNA matches it firmly. Rows may omit the clone size; those that give it use once, few, many or a size class.

D gene: .; J gene: TRBJ1-5; V gene: TRBV7-8; clone size: .; CDR3 protein: CASSLVGGGSLNQPQHF; CDR3 DNA: TGTGCCAGCAGCTTAGTAGGTGGAGGGTCCCTCAATCAGCCCCAGCATTTT
D gene: .; J gene: TRBJ1-4; V gene: TRBV18; clone size: .; CDR3 protein: CASSPTGTATNEKLFF; CDR3 DNA: TGTGCCAGCTCACCAACAGGGACGGCAACTAATGAAAAACTGTTTTTT
D gene: TRBD2; J gene: TRBJ2-7; V gene: TRBV29-1; clone size: .; CDR3 protein: CSVAGLAGVMNYEQYF; CDR3 DNA: TGCAGCGTCGCGGGACTAGCGGGAGTAATGAACTACGAGCAGTACTTC
D gene: .; J gene: TRBJ1-1; V gene: TRBV25-1; clone size: .; CDR3 protein: CASSPPGVPTEAFF; CDR3 DNA: TGTGCCAGCAGTCCCCCGGGGGTCCCCACTGAAGCTTTCTTT
D gene: .; J gene: TRBJ1-3; V gene: TRBV18; clone size: once; CDR3 protein: CASSPGGQNTIYF; CDR3 DNA: TGTGCCAGCTCACCAGGGGGACAAAACACCATATATTTT
D gene: .; J gene: TRBJ1-3; V gene: TRBV7-8; clone size: few; CDR3 protein: CASSLARAGPRSGNTIYF; CDR3 DNA: TGTGCCAGCAGCTTAGCGAGAGCAGGGCCCCGCTCTGGAAACACCATATATTTT
D gene: TRBD1; J gene: TRBJ2-7; V gene: TRBV5-1; clone size: .; CDR3 protein: CASSPTGATNEQYF; CDR3 DNA: TGCGCCAGCAGCCCTACAGGGGCTACGAACGAGCAGTACTTC
D gene: TRBD2; J gene: TRBJ2-1; V gene: TRBV7-2; clone size: .; CDR3 protein: CASSLTGGGYNEQFF; CDR3 DNA: TGTGCCAGCAGCTTGACGGGAGGTGGCTACAATGAGCAGTTCTTC
D gene: TRBD2; J gene: TRBJ2-2; V gene: TRBV6-2/TRBV6-3; clone size: .; CDR3 protein: CASSSLRLAGVGGELFF; CDR3 DNA: TGTGCCAGCAGTTCCCTACGACTAGCGGGGGTAGGCGGGGAGCTGTTTTTT
D gene: TRBD1; J gene: TRBJ1-1; V gene: TRBV4-2; clone size: few; CDR3 protein: CASSQSGTGNTEAFF; CDR3 DNA: TGTGCCAGCAGCCAATCTGGGACAGGCAACACTGAAGCTTTCTTT
D gene: .; J gene: TRBJ2-3; V gene: TRBV13; clone size: .; CDR3 protein: CASSLGRWGGESTDTQYF; CDR3 DNA: TGTGCCAGCAGCTTAGGCCGGTGGGGCGGGGAGAGCACAGATACGCAGTATTTT
D gene: .; J gene: TRBJ1-1; V gene: TRBV6-5; clone size: few; CDR3 protein: CASSHPGGVWTEAFF; CDR3 DNA: TGTGCCAGCAGCCACCCGGGGGGGGTTTGGACTGAAGCTTTCTTT
D gene: TRBD1; J gene: TRBJ1-2; V gene: TRBV6-1; clone size: .; CDR3 protein: CASSERAGQGLGYTF; CDR3 DNA: TGTGCCAGCAGTGAAAGAGCCGGACAGGGGCTTGGCTACACCTTC
D gene: TRBD1; J gene: TRBJ1-6; V gene: TRBV19; clone size: .; CDR3 protein: CARQGVVVGSYNSPLHF; CDR3 DNA: TGTGCCAGACAGGGGGTAGTGGTTGGCTCCTATAATTCACCCCTCCACTTT
D gene: .; J gene: TRBJ2-5; V gene: TRBV5-1; clone size: .; CDR3 protein: CASSLMREQETQYF; CDR3 DNA: TGCGCCAGCAGCTTGATGAGGGAACAAGAGACCCAGTACTTC
D gene: TRBD1; J gene: TRBJ1-1; V gene: TRBV7-2; clone size: .; CDR3 protein: CASSPGGLGTEAFF; CDR3 DNA: TGTGCCAGCAGCCCAGGGGGTCTTGGCACTGAAGCTTTCTTT
D gene: TRBD2; J gene: TRBJ2-1; V gene: TRBV9; clone size: .; CDR3 protein: CASGLAVYNEQFF; CDR3 DNA: TGTGCCAGCGGACTAGCGGTTTACAATGAGCAGTTCTTC
D gene: .; J gene: TRBJ2-5; V gene: TRBV11-2; clone size: .; CDR3 protein: CASSLEAYQETQYF; CDR3 DNA: TGTGCCAGCAGCTTAGAGGCATACCAAGAGACCCAGTACTTC
D gene: .; J gene: TRBJ1-4; V gene: TRBV12-2; clone size: .; CDR3 protein: CASRPTGGTNEKLFF; CDR3 DNA: TGTGCAAGTCGGCCTACAGGGGGCACGAATGAAAAACTGTTTTTT
D gene: .; J gene: TRBJ2-3; V gene: TRBV27; clone size: .; CDR3 protein: CASSQPRAPRRLSTDTQYF; CDR3 DNA: TGTGCCAGCAGCCAACCCCGGGCCCCGAGGAGACTAAGCACAGATACGCAGTATTTT
D gene: TRBD1; J gene: TRBJ2-1; V gene: TRBV7-2; clone size: .; CDR3 protein: CASTRGNEQFF; CDR3 DNA: TGTGCCAGCACCAGGGGGAATGAGCAGTTCTTC
D gene: TRBD1; J gene: TRBJ1-1; V gene: TRBV29-1; clone size: .; CDR3 protein: CSVFGQVNTEAFF; CDR3 DNA: TGCAGCGTTTTCGGACAGGTCAACACTGAAGCTTTCTTT